This record looks at one T cell receptor (beta chain) sequence and its context. Sequenced by immunoSEQ multiplex PCR; TCRdb stores in-frame clones only, minus some. The sample lists roughly 120,000 clones, around 90% occurring once. CDR1 is MNHEY and CDR2 is SMNVEV in the germline V gene (reference sequence). The CDR3 totals 14 residues. The ends were cut back, 0 bases at V and 4 bases at J, with 10 bases in the middle. The sample belongs to a study of identifying expanded T cells in peripheral blood. Sequenced input: blood. This sequence was found in a person aged 18 to 75 in good health. The chain recombines TRBV27 with TRBJ2-7; no definite D call. The CDR3 bases are TGTGCCAGCAGTTTATCTCCCCGGTTATACGAGCAGTACTTC. Its translation is CASSLSPRLYEQYF.